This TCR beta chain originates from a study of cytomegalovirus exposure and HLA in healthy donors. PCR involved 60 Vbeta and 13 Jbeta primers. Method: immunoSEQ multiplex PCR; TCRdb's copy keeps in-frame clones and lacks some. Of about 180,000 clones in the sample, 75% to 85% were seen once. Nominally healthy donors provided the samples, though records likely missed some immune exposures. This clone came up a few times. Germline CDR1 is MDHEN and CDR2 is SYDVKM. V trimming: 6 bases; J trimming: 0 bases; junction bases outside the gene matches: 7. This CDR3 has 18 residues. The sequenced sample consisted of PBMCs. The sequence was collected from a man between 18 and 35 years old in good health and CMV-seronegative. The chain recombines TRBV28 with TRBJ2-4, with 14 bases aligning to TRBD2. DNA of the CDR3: TGTGCCAGCAGCCGTGTCGGGACTAGCGGGAGAGCCAAAAACATTCAGTACTTC. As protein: CASSRVGTSGRAKNIQYF.